A single T cell receptor beta chain is shown here with its context. The germline V and J ends were trimmed by 4 bases and 10 bases, with 11 bases remaining between them. CDR1 and CDR2 from the germline V gene are LGHDT and YNNKEL (reference sequence). The CDR3 extends over 12 amino acids. This sample stems from a study of blood T cell repertoires in COVID-19. Across the study: The study drew acute and convalescent COVID-19 samples from the United States, Italy and Spain. PBMCs, B-cell-depleted T cells, or T cells were the source of the cDNA or gDNA that made up the material.

Repertoires were generated with immunoSEQ multiplex PCR, while TCRdb's copy carries only in-frame clones and drops some. Of 120,000 or so clones in the sample, around 90% were seen once. The sequence was obtained from a middle-aged man with active COVID-19. Sequenced input: peripheral blood. This chain joins TRBV3-1 (or the pseudogene TRBV3-2) and TRBJ2-1, with no clear D. CDR3 sequence reads: CASSRTPGEQFF. In DNA, the CDR3 is TGTGCCAGCAGCCGAACGCCCGGGGAGCAGTTCTTC.